The 21 T cell receptor beta chains below all came from one sample that was sequenced in a study of blood T cell repertoires in COVID-19. Sequencing was performed with immunoSEQ multiplex PCR; in TCRdb, only in-frame clones are kept and a portion is missing. The sample lists 95,000 to 150,000 clones, roughly 87% occurring once. The sequencing input was peripheral blood. The receptors shown here come from an elderly woman with acute or convalescent COVID-19.

CDR3 loop: CASRQQGATETQYF. The CDR3, as DNA: TGTGCCAGCAGACAACAGGGGGCGACGGAGACCCAGTACTTC. The gene calls are TRBV6-6 and TRBJ2-5; 9 nucleotides line up with TRBD1. The CDR3 spans 14 residues. Losses at the gene ends were 6 bases for V and 5 bases for J; bases not matched to a gene: 7. Germline CDR1 is MNHNY and CDR2 is SVGAGI (reference sequence).

A few counts support this clone. The J gene is TRBJ2-1, the V gene TRBV5-1, with TRBD2 as a possible D gene (5 bases). Germline V lookup: CDR1 SGHRS, CDR2 YFSETQ. This CDR3 is 15 amino acids long. Deletions cut 2 bases from V and 5 bases from J, with 14 bases between. DNA of the CDR3: TGCGCCAGCAGCTTAGATCCGGGGATTAACAATGAGCAGTTCTTC. As protein: CASSLDPGINNEQFF.

This chain joins TRBV6-5 and TRBJ2-4; 8 bases fit TRBD2. Germline CDR1 MNHEY, CDR2 SVGAGI. J was trimmed by 6 bases and V by 6 bases; bases with no gene match: 10. The CDR3 runs 15 residues. CDR3 nucleotides: TGTGCCAGCAGGAGCGCGGGGGGCATCATAAACATTCAGTACTTC. Protein product: CASRSAGGIINIQYF.

A single count supports this clone. The CDR3 loop is CASSQYYSTNTEAFF. The CDR3 DNA reads as TGTGCCAGCAGCCAGTATTACAGTACAAACACTGAAGCTTTCTTT. The chain links TRBV3-1 (or the pseudogene TRBV3-2) to TRBJ1-1, with D hard to call. This CDR3 is 15 amino acids long. Germline V gene data show CDR1 as LGHDT and CDR2 as YNNKEL (reference sequence). V was shortened by 3 bases and J by 2 bases, with 13 bases between the two germline ends.

This chain connects TRBV4-3 to TRBJ1-1; TRBD1 agrees at 7 bases. Germline trimming cut 0 bases from V and 8 bases from J; bases unmatched to any gene: 9. Germline V gene lookup returns CDR1 LGHNA and CDR2 YSLEER. The CDR3 runs to 15 residues. CDR3 nucleotide sequence: TGCGCCAGCAGCCAAGATTCCACAGGGGCTGAGGAAGCTTTCTTT. Translating it yields CASSQDSTGAEEAFF.

The chain carries TRBV19 and TRBJ1-5; D is unresolved. Germline V gene data show CDR1 as LNHDA and CDR2 as SQIVND (reference sequence). CDR3 length equals 16 residues. V gave up 5 bases and J gave up 9 bases, with 23 bases separating them. The CDR3 spells CASSARGEGQGGPQHF. CDR3 coding DNA: TGTGCCAGTAGTGCCCGAGGAGAAGGGCAAGGAGGGCCCCAGCATTTT.

The chain joins TRBV12-3 or TRBV12-4 to TRBJ1-2; no clear D. This CDR3 has 12 amino acids. V dropped 6 bases and J dropped 3 bases, with 8 bases sitting between them. The CDR3 region is CASSPTDYGYTF. In DNA, the CDR3 is TGTGCCAGCAGCCCCACAGACTATGGCTACACCTTC.

This clone came up a few times. The chain has TRBV2 and TRBJ2-5, with 8 nucleotides matching TRBD2. This CDR3 is 15 amino acids long. CDR1 SNHLY and CDR2 FYNNEI come from the germline V gene. V lost 3 bases to trimming and J lost 5 bases; unmatched junction nucleotides: 8. CDR3 in amino acids: CASSDFAGGAETQYF. Written as DNA, the CDR3 is TGTGCCAGCAGTGATTTTGCGGGGGGCGCGGAGACCCAGTACTTC.

The CDR3 coding sequence is TGTGCCATCAGTGAGTCGAGAGTGGGCAGGGCAGGCCAAGGCTACACCTTC. This codes for CAISESRVGRAGQGYTF. V and J are TRBV10-3 and TRBJ1-2; weak D call: TRBD1 (5 bases). Trimming removed 0 bases at V and 8 bases at J, with 22 bases between. Germline V CDR1 and CDR2: ENHRY, SYGVKD. The CDR3 is 17 amino acids.

This chain connects TRBV5-6 to TRBJ1-1, with TRBD1 matching 11 bases. Germline trimming cut 1 base from V and 0 bases from J; bases unmatched to any gene: 5. Germline-derived CDR1 and CDR2 are SGHDT and YYEEEE. The CDR3 totals 17 residues. As DNA, the CDR3 is TGTGCCAGCAGCTTGTTTGGACAGGGGGCCCTGAACACTGAAGCTTTCTTT. This translates into CASSLFGQGALNTEAFF.

V is TRBV5-1 and J is TRBJ1-4; D gene unclear. This CDR3 comprises 16 residues. Germline lookup yields CDR1 SGHRS and CDR2 YFSETQ. V lost 7 bases and J lost 0, with 16 bases in between. This chain's CDR3 is CASSSTGFTTNEKLFF. CDR3 in DNA: TGCGCCAGCTCGTCAACGGGATTTACAACTAATGAAAAACTGTTTTTT.

J is TRBJ1-4 and V is TRBV12-3 or TRBV12-4; tentatively, D is TRBD1 (5 bases). Trimming removed 7 bases at V and 8 bases at J, with 11 bases between. The CDR3 has 12 amino acids. CDR3 sequence reads: CASKGPLEKLFF. CDR3 nucleotide sequence: TGTGCCAGCAAGGGGCCTTTAGAAAAACTGTTTTTT.

The chain couples TRBV5-1 to TRBJ1-1; TRBD1 matches 10 bases. The germline V gene encodes CDR1 SGHRS and CDR2 YFSETQ. Trimming at V came to 3 bases and at J to 10 bases, leaving 6 bases not matched to a gene. This CDR3 region has 13 residues. DNA of the CDR3: TGCGCCAGCAGCTCCGGGACAGGGGTTGGAGCTTTCTTT. Encoded protein: CASSSGTGVGAFF.

This rearrangement joins TRBV30 to TRBJ1-1; 8 bases line up with TRBD1. The germline V gene encodes CDR1 GTSNPN and CDR2 SVGIG (reference sequence). The J segment lost 0 bases and the V segment lost 8 bases, leaving 17 bases of the junction unmatched. The CDR3 sequence is 17 residues long. CDR3 sequence reads: CAHTREQGDHMNTEAFF. Written as DNA, the CDR3 is TGTGCCCACACGAGGGAACAGGGGGACCATATGAACACTGAAGCTTTCTTT.

The chain joins TRBV5-5 to TRBJ1-2, with TRBD1 identical over 12 bases. The CDR3 runs to 15 residues. Germline values: CDR1 SGHKS, CDR2 YYEKEE (reference sequence). Germline trimming cut 2 bases from V and 8 bases from J; bases unmatched to any gene: 7. Here the CDR3 reads CASSFPGQGAGGYTF. DNA for the CDR3: TGTGCCAGCAGCTTCCCGGGACAGGGGGCGGGAGGCTACACCTTC.

The genes are TRBV28 and TRBJ2-3; 7 bases align to TRBD2. This CDR3 contains 15 residues. CDR1 and CDR2 (germline): MDHEN, SYDVKM. With V trimmed by 6 bases and J by 1 base, 7 bases remained unmatched. CDR3 residues: CASSSSGDGTDTQYF. CDR3 DNA sequence: TGTGCCAGCAGCTCCAGCGGGGACGGCACAGATACGCAGTATTTT.

The rearrangement joins TRBV12-3 or TRBV12-4 to TRBJ2-5, with D perhaps matching TRBD1 (6 bases). Trimming removed 5 bases from V and 3 bases from J, with 10 bases in between. This CDR3 is built from 13 residues. The CDR3 loop is CASSHRDKETQYF. The CDR3 DNA sequence: TGTGCCAGCAGTCACCGGGACAAAGAGACCCAGTACTTC.

V usage is TRBV18 and J usage is TRBJ2-1; 7 bases align to TRBD1. The CDR3 has 14 amino acids. Germline assignment: CDR1 KGHSH and CDR2 LQKENI. V dropped 3 bases and J dropped 10; count of bases not matched to a gene: 9. The CDR3 loop is CASSPRTGEGEQFF. The DNA for the CDR3 is TGTGCCAGCTCACCCAGGACAGGAGAGGGAGAGCAGTTCTTC.

The genes are TRBV10-3 and TRBJ1-5; D possibly corresponds to TRBD1 (5 bases). The CDR3 totals 14 residues. Trimming left V 0 bases short and J 4 bases short, with 7 bases between. Germline CDR1 ENHRY, CDR2 SYGVKD. The CDR3 nucleotides are TGTGCCATCAGTGAGTCCAGGGAAAATCAGCCCCAGCATTTT. Translated: CAISESRENQPQHF.

The chain couples TRBV10-3 to TRBJ2-1, with D possibly being TRBD1 (5 bases). Per the germline V gene, CDR1 is ENHRY and CDR2 is SYGVKD. V dropped 2 bases and J dropped 0 bases, with 8 bases sitting between them. The CDR3 spans 15 residues. The CDR3 DNA sequence: TGTGCCATCAGTGAGGGGGCAGTCTCCTACAATGAGCAGTTCTTC. Amino acid sequence: CAISEGAVSYNEQFF.

This sequence joins TRBV6-2 or TRBV6-3 and TRBJ1-5, with D possibly being TRBD1 (6 bases). CDR3 length equals 15 residues. Trimming removed 7 bases from V and 4 bases from J, with 17 bases in between. CDR1 is MNHEY and CDR2 is SVGEGT in the germline V gene. The CDR3, as DNA: TGTGCCAGCACCCCTAGGGGGGGGAGGAATCAGCCCCAGCATTTT. It translates to CASTPRGGRNQPQHF.